Sequencing of this T cell receptor (beta chain) was carried out in a study of blood T cell repertoires in COVID-19. This clone showed up just once. Profiling relied on immunoSEQ multiplex PCR, and the TCRdb table lists in-frame clones only, not all of them. The data show under 300,000 clones, with around 86% seen just once and 5.5% to 7.5% held by the top ten. V lost 4 bases to trimming and J lost 4 bases; unmatched junction nucleotides: 7. The CDR3 spans 15 residues. The V gene's germline CDR1 is LGHNA and CDR2 YSLEER. Sequencing was carried out using peripheral blood. J is TRBJ1-3 and V is TRBV4-3; 7 bases agree with TRBD1. The receptor comes from an older woman with active or convalescent COVID-19. The CDR3 nucleotides are TGCGCCAGCAGCCCTGGGACAGATACGGGAAACACCATATATTTT. It translates to CASSPGTDTGNTIYF.